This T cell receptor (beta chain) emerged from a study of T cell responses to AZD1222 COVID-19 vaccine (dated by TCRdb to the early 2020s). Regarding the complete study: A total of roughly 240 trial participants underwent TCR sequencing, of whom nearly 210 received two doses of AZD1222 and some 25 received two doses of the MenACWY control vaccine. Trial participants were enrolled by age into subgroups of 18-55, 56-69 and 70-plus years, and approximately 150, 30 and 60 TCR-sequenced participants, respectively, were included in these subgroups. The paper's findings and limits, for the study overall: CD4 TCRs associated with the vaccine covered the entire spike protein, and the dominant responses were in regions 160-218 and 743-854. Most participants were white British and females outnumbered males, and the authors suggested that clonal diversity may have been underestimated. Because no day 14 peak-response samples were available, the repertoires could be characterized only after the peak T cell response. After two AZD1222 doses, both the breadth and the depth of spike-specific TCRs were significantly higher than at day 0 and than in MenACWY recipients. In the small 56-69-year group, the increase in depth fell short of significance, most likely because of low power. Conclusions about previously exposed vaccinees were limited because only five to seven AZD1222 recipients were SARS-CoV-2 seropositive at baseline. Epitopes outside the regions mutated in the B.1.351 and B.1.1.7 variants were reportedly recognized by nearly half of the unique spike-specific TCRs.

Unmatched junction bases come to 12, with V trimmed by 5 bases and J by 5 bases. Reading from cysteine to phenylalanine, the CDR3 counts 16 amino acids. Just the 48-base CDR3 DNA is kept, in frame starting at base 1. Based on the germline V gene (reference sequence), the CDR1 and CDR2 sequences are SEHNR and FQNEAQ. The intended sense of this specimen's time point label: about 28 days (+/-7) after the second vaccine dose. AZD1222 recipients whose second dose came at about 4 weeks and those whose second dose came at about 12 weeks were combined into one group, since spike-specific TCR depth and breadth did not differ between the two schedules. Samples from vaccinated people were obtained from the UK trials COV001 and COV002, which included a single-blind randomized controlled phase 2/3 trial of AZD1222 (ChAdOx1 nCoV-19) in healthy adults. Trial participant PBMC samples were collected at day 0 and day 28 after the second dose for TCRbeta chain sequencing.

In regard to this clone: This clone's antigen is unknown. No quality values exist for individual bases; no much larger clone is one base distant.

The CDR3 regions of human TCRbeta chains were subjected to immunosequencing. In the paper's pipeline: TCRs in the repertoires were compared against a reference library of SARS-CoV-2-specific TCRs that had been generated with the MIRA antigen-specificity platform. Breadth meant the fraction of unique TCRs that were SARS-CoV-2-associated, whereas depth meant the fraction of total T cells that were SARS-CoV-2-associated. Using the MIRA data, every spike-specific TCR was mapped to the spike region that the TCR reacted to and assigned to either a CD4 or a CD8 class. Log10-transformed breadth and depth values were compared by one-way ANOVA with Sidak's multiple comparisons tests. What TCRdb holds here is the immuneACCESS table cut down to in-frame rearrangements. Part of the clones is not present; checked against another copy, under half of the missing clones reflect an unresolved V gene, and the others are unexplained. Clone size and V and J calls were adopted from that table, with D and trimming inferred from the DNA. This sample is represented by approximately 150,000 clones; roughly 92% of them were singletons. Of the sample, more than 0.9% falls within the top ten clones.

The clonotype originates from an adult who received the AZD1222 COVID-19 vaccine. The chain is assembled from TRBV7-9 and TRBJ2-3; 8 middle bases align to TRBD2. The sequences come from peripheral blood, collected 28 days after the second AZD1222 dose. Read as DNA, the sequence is TGTGCCAGCAGCACCGGGACTAGTCTTATTGTAGATACGCAGTATTTT. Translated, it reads CASSTGTSLIVDTQYF.